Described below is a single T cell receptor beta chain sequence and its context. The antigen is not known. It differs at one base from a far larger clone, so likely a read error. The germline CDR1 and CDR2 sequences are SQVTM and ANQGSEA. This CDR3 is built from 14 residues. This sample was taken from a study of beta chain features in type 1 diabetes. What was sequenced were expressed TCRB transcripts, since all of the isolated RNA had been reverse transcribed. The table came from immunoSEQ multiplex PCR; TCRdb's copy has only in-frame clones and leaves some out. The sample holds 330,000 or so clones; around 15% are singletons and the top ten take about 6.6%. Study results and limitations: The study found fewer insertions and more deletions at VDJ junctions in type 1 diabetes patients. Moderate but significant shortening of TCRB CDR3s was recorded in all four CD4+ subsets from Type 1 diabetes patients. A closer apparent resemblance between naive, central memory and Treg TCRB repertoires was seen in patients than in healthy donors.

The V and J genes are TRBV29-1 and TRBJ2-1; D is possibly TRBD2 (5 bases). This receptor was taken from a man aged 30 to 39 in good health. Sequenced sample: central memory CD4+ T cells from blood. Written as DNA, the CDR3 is TGCTGCGTTGATGCCGAGAGGGTCTACAATGAGCAGTTCTTC. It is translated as CCVDAERVYNEQFF.